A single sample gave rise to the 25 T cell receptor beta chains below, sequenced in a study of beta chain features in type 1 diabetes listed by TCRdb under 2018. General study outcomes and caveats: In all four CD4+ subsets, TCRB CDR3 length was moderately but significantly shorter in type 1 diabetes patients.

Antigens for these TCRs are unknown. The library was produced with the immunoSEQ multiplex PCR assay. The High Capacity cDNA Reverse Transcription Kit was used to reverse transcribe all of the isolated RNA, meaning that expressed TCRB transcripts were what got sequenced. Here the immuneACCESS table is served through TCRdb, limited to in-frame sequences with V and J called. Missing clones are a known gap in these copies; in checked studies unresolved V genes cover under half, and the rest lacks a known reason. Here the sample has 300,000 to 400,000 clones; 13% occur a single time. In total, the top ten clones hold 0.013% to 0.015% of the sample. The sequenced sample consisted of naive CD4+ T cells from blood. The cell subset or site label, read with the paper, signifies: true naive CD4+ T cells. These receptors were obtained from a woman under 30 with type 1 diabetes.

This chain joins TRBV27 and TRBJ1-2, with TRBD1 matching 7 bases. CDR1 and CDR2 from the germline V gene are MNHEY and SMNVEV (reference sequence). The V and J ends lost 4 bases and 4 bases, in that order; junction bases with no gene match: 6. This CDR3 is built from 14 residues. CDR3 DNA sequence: TGTGCCAGCAGTTCATCGACAGGGATCTATGGCTACACCTTC. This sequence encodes CASSSSTGIYGYTF.

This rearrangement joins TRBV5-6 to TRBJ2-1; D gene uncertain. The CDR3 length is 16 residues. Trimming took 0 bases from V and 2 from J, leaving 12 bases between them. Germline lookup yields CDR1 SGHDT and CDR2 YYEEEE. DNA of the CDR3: TGTGCCAGCAGCTTGGGACTTCACCTCGCCTACAATGAGCAGTTCTTC. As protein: CASSLGLHLAYNEQFF.

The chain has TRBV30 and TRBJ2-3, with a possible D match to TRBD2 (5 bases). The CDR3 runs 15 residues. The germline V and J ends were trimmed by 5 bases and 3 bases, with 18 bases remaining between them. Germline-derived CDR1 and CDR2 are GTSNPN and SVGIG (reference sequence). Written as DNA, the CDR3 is TGTGCCTGGGCCAAAGCGGTTACGCCAACAGATACGCAGTATTTT. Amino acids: CAWAKAVTPTDTQYF.

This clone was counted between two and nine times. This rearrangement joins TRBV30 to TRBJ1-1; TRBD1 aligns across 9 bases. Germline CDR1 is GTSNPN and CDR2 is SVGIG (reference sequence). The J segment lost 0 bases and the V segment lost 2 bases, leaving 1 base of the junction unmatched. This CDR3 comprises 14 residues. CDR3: CAWSWDRVNTEAFF. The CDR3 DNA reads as TGTGCCTGGAGTTGGGACAGGGTGAACACTGAAGCTTTCTTT.

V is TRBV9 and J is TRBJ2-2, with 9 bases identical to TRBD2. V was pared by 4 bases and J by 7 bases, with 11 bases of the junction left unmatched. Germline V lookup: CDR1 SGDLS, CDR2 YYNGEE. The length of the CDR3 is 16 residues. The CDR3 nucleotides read TGTGCCAGCAGCCCCGGGGTAGCGGGAGCGGTCGGGGAGCTGTTTTTT. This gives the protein CASSPGVAGAVGELFF.

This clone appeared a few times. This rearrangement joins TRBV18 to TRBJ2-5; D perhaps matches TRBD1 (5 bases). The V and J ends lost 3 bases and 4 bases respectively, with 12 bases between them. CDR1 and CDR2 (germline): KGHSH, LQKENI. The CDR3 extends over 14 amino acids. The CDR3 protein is CASSPRQGIETQYF. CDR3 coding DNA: TGTGCCAGCTCACCGCGGCAGGGAATAGAGACCCAGTACTTC. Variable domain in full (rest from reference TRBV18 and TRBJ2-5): NAGVMQNPRHLVRRRGQEARLRCSPMKGHSHVYWYRQLPEEGLKFMVYLQKENIIDESGMPKERFSAEFPKEGPSILRIQQVVRGDSAAYFCASSPRQGIETQYFGPGTRLLVL.

In DNA form, the CDR3 reads TGTGCCAGCAGCACCCAAAGGAGCCTAGGAGCTTTCTTT. Residues: CASSTQRSLGAFF. This sequence joins TRBV7-2 and TRBJ1-1, with unresolved D. Germline lookup yields CDR1 SGHTA and CDR2 FQGNSA. Trimming removed 5 bases at V and 10 bases at J, with 17 bases between. The CDR3 loop spans 13 amino acids.

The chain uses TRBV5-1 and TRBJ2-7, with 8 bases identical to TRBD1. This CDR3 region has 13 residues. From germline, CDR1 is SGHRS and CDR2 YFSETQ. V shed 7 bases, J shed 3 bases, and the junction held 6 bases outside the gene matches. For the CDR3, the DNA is TGCGCCAGCGGGGTGACAGGGGACTACGAGCAGTACTTC. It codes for CASGVTGDYEQYF.

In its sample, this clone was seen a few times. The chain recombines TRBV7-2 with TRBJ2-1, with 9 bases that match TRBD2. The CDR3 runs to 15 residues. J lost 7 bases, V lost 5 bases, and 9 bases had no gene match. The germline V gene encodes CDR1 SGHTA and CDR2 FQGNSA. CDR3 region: CASSVEPGLANEQFF. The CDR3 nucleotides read TGTGCCAGCAGCGTCGAGCCGGGACTAGCAAATGAGCAGTTCTTC.

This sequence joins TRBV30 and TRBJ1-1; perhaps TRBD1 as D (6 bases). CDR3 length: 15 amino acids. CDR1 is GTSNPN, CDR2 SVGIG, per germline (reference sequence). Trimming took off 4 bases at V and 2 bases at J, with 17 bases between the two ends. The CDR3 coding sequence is TGTGCCTGGAACCTTAGACAGGTCCGAAACACTGAAGCTTTCTTT. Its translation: CAWNLRQVRNTEAFF.

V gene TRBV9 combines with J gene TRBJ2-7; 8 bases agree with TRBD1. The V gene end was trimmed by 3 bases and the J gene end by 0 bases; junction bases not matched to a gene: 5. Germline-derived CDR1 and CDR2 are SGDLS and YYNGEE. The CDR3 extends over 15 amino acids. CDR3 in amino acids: CASSAGQASSYEQYF. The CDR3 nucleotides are TGTGCCAGCAGCGCGGGACAGGCGAGCTCCTACGAGCAGTACTTC. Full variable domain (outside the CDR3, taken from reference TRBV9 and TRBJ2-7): DSGVTQTPKHLITATGQRVTLRCSPRSGDLSVYWYQQSLDQGLQFLIQYYNGEERAKGNILERFSAQQFPDLHSELNLSSLELGDSALYFCASSAGQASSYEQYFGPGTRLTVT.

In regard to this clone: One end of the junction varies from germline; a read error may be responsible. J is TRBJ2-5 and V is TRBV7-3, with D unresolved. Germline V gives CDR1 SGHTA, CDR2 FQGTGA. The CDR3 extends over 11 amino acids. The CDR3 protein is CASILSAGSNF. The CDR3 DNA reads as TGTGCCAGCATCTTATCAGCCGGGTCCAACTTC.

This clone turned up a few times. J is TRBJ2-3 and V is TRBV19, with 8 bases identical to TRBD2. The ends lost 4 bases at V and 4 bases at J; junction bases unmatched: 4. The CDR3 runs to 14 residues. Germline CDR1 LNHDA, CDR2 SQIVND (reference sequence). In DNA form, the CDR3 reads TGTGCCAGTAGTAGAGCGGGAGAGGCAGATACGCAGTATTTT. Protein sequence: CASSRAGEADTQYF.

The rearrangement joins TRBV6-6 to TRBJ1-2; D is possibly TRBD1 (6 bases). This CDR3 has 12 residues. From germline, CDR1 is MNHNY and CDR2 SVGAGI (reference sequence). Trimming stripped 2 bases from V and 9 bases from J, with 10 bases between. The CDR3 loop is CASSYQQGSYTF. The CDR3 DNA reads TGTGCCAGCAGTTACCAACAGGGAAGCTACACCTTC.

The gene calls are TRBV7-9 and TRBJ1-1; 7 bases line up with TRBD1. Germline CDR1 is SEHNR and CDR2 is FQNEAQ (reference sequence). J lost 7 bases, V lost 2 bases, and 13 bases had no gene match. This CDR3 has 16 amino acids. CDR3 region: CASSLPAWTGFDEAFF. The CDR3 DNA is TGTGCCAGCAGCTTACCCGCCTGGACAGGATTCGATGAAGCTTTCTTT.

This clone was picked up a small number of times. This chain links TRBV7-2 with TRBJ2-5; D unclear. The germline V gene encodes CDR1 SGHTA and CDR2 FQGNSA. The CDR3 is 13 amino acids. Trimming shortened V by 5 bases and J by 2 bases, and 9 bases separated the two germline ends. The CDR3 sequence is CASSTTRQETQYF. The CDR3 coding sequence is TGTGCCAGCAGCACGACAAGACAAGAGACCCAGTACTTC.

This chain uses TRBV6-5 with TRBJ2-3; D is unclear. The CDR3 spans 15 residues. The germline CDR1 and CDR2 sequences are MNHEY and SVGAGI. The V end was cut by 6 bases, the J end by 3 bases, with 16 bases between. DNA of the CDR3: TGTGCCAGCAGAGTGGCGGAGATAACGACAGATACGCAGTATTTT. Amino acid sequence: CASRVAEITTDTQYF.

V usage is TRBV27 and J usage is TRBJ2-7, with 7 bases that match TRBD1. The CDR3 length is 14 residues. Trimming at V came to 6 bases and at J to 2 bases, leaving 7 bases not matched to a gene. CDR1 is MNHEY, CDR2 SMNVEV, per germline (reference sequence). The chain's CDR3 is CASSKDRAAYEQYF. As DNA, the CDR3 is TGTGCCAGCAGCAAAGACAGGGCGGCCTACGAGCAGTACTTC.

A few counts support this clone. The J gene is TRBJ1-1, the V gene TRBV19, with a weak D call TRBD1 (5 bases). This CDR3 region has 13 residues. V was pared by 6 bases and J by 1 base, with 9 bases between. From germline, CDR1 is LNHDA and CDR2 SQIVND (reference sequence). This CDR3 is CASSRQTNTEAFF. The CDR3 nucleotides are TGTGCCAGTAGCCGACAGACGAACACTGAAGCTTTCTTT. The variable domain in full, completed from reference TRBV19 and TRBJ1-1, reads DGGITQSPKYLFRKEGQNVTLSCEQNLNHDAMYWYRQDPGQGLRLIYYSQIVNDFQKGDIAEGYSVSREKKESFPLTVTSAQKNPTAFYLCASSRQTNTEAFFGQGTRLTVV.

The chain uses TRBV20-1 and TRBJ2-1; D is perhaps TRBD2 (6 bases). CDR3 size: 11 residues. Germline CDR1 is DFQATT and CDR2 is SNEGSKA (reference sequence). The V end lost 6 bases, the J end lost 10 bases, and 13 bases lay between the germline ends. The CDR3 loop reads CSARTIIEQFF. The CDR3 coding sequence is TGCAGTGCCCGGACTATCATCGAGCAGTTCTTC.

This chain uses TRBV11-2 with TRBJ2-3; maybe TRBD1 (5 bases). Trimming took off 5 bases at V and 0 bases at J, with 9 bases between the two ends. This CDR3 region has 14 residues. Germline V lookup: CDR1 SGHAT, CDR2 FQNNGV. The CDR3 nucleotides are TGTGCCAGCAGCATCAGACAGAGCACAGATACGCAGTATTTT. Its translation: CASSIRQSTDTQYF.

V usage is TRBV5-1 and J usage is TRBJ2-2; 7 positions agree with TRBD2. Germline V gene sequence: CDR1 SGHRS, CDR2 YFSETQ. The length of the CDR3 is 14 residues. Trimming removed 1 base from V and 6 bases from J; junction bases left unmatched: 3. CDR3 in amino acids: CASSLQGGSGELFF. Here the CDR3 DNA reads TGCGCCAGCAGCTTGCAGGGAGGGTCCGGGGAGCTGTTTTTT.

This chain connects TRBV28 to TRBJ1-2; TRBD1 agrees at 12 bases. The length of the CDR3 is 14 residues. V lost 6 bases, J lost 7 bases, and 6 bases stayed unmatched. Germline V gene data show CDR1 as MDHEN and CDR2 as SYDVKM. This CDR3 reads CASRRDRGRSGYTF. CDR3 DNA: TGTGCCAGCAGACGGGACAGGGGGCGGAGTGGCTACACCTTC.

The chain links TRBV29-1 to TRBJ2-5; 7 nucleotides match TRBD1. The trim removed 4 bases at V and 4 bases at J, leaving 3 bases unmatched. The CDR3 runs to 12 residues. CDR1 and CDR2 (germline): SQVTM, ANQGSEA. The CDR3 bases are TGCAGCGTTGTGAACAGGGGAGAGACCCAGTACTTC. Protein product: CSVVNRGETQYF. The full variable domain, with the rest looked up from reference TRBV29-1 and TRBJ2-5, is SAVISQKPSRDICQRGTSLTIQCQVDSQVTMMFWYRQQPGQSLTLIATANQGSEATYESGFVIDKFPISRPNLTFSTLTVSNMSPEDSSIYLCSVVNRGETQYFGPGTRLLVL.

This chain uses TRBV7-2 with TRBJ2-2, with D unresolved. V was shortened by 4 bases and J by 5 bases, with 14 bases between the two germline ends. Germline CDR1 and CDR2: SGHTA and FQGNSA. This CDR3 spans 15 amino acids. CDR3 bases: TGTGCCAGCAGCTCTGGCCCTTCTTGGACCGGGGAGCTGTTTTTT. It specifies CASSSGPSWTGELFF.